Below, 24 T cell receptor beta chains from the same sample are listed, as sequenced in a study of blood T cell repertoires in COVID-19. Clones were sequenced by immunoSEQ multiplex PCR, and TCRdb holds only the in-frame ones, with some missing. The table records roughly 77,000 clones, around four fifths of them present only once. The sample consisted of peripheral blood. The receptor set was obtained from a human donor in a cohort sampled during active COVID-19.

J is TRBJ2-1 and V is TRBV29-1; possibly TRBD2 for D (7 bases). There are 14 residues in the CDR3. Germline lookup yields CDR1 SQVTM and CDR2 ANQGSEA. V was shortened by 6 bases and J by 2 bases, with 14 bases between the two germline ends. The CDR3 nucleotides are TGCAGCGTAGGGAGGGGGGTCCCCTACAATGAGCAGTTCTTC. Protein product: CSVGRGVPYNEQFF.

This sequence joins TRBV7-9 and TRBJ2-1, with 7 bases that match TRBD2. The CDR3 contains 14 residues. Per germline, CDR1 SEHNR and CDR2 FQNEAQ (reference sequence). V lost 5 bases, J lost 10 bases, and 11 bases stayed unmatched. CDR3 nucleotides: TGTGCCAGCAGCCCCGGACTAGGTTCGGGGGAGCAGTTCTTC. Its protein is CASSPGLGSGEQFF.

The chain joins TRBV7-9 to TRBJ1-2, with 7 bases identical to TRBD1. This CDR3 is built from 13 residues. Germline V lookup: CDR1 SEHNR, CDR2 FQNEAQ (reference sequence). With 5 bases clipped from V and 6 bases from J, the junction kept 6 bases outside the gene matches. The chain's CDR3 is CASSPWTGHGYTF. CDR3 in DNA: TGTGCCAGCAGCCCCTGGACAGGTCATGGCTACACCTTC. The full variable domain, its missing parts supplied by reference TRBV7-9 and TRBJ1-2, is DTGVSQNPRHKITKRGQNVTFRCDPISEHNRLYWYRQTLGQGPEFLTYFQNEAQLEKSRLLSDRFSAERPKGSFSTLEIQRTEQGDSAMYLCASSPWTGHGYTFGSGTRLTVV.

V gene TRBV9 combines with J gene TRBJ2-2; no firm D call. The germline gives CDR1 SGDLS, CDR2 YYNGEE. The V end lost 4 bases, the J end lost 3 bases, and 4 bases lay between the germline ends. CDR3 size: 12 residues. The CDR3 sequence is CASSLHTGELFF. In nucleotides, the CDR3 is TGTGCCAGCAGCCTCCACACCGGGGAGCTGTTTTTT. The whole variable domain, filled in from reference TRBV9 and TRBJ2-2, reads DSGVTQTPKHLITATGQRVTLRCSPRSGDLSVYWYQQSLDQGLQFLIQYYNGEERAKGNILERFSAQQFPDLHSELNLSSLELGDSALYFCASSLHTGELFFGEGSRLTVL.

The chain links TRBV28 to TRBJ1-1, with 7 positions matching TRBD1. This CDR3 region has 15 residues. CDR1 and CDR2 from the germline V gene are MDHEN and SYDVKM. Losses at the gene ends were 5 bases for V and 8 bases for J; bases not matched to a gene: 14. The CDR3 protein is CASSTRKGGAGEAFF. CDR3 nucleotide sequence: TGTGCCAGCAGTACAAGGAAAGGGGGCGCAGGGGAAGCTTTCTTT.

This clone was detected once. The chain is built from TRBV5-6 and TRBJ2-7; no firm D call. Trimming pared 1 base from V and 0 bases from J, leaving 8 bases between. Germline CDR1 reads SGHDT; CDR2 reads YYEEEE. This CDR3 region has 14 residues. DNA for the CDR3: TGTGCCAGCAGCTTGATAACTTACTCCTACGAGCAGTACTTC. Encoded protein: CASSLITYSYEQYF.

The chain uses TRBV29-1 and TRBJ2-5; 12 bases align to TRBD2. J gave up 5 bases and V 7 bases, and 2 bases lay outside the gene matches. Germline CDR1 and CDR2: SQVTM and ANQGSEA. The CDR3 is 12 residues long. CDR3 amino acids: CSATSGSETQYF. The CDR3 coding sequence is TGCAGCGCGACTAGCGGGAGTGAGACCCAGTACTTC.

J is TRBJ1-1 and V is TRBV7-8; D gene uncertain. There are 14 residues in the CDR3. The V end was cut by 1 base, the J end by 0 bases, with 6 bases between. Germline V lookup: CDR1 SGHVS, CDR2 FQNEAQ. CDR3 region: CASSLVSVNTEAFF. In DNA, the CDR3 is TGTGCCAGCAGCTTAGTTTCCGTGAACACTGAAGCTTTCTTT. Full variable domain (outside the CDR3, taken from reference TRBV7-8 and TRBJ1-1): GAGVSQSPRYKVAKRGQDVALRCDPISGHVSLFWYQQALGQGPEFLTYFQNEAQLDKSGLPSDRFFAERPEGSVSTLKIQRTQQEDSAVYLCASSLVSVNTEAFFGQGTRLTVV.

This clone has a handful of counts. The chain uses TRBV7-9 and TRBJ2-1; 7 nucleotides align to TRBD1. V was clipped by 2 bases and J by 0 bases; unmatched bases: 7. The CDR3 loop spans 17 amino acids. Germline V lookup: CDR1 SEHNR, CDR2 FQNEAQ (reference sequence). The CDR3 loop is CASSLPRGQISYNEQFF. CDR3 bases: TGTGCCAGCAGCTTACCGAGGGGACAGATCTCCTACAATGAGCAGTTCTTC.

The rearrangement joins TRBV7-6 to TRBJ2-7; weak D call: TRBD1 (8 bases). This CDR3 contains 16 residues. Germline CDR1 reads SGHVS; CDR2 reads FNYEAQ. V was clipped by 5 bases and J by 5 bases, with 22 bases between them. The DNA of the CDR3 is TGTGCCAGCAGCCCCCCAAACGTACAGGGGGGGGACGAGCAGTACTTC. Its translation: CASSPPNVQGGDEQYF.

The chain is built from TRBV5-1 and TRBJ2-7; 10 bases match TRBD1. With V trimmed by 1 base and J by 0 bases, 7 bases remained unmatched. The CDR3 runs to 17 residues. Germline V lookup: CDR1 SGHRS, CDR2 YFSETQ. The CDR3 protein is CASSLNVGTGVSYEQYF. The CDR3 nucleotides read TGCGCCAGCAGCTTGAACGTTGGGACAGGGGTCTCCTACGAGCAGTACTTC.

The rearrangement links TRBV30 to TRBJ1-5, with 7 bases identical to TRBD1. V trimming: 2 bases; J trimming: 3 bases; junction bases outside the gene matches: 4. The CDR3 is 14 amino acids. Germline V CDR1 and CDR2: GTSNPN, SVGIG (reference sequence). CDR3 residues: CAWSRGQDNQPQHF. Written as DNA, the CDR3 is TGTGCCTGGAGTCGCGGACAGGACAATCAGCCCCAGCATTTT.

This sequence joins TRBV15 and TRBJ2-1, with D maybe TRBD1 (6 bases). The CDR3 length is 18 residues. Trimming took off 0 bases at V and 4 bases at J, with 19 bases between the two ends. In germline, CDR1 is LNHNV, CDR2 YYDKDF (reference sequence). CDR3 sequence reads: CATSRDYTGQQTYNEQFF. The CDR3 nucleotides are TGTGCCACCAGCAGAGATTATACCGGACAGCAGACATACAATGAGCAGTTCTTC. The entire variable domain, with the rest obtained from reference TRBV15 and TRBJ2-1, is as follows: DAMVIQNPRYQVTQFGKPVTLSCSQTLNHNVMYWYQQKSSQAPKLLFHYYDKDFNNEADTPDNFQSRRPNTSFCFLDIRSPGLGDTAMYLCATSRDYTGQQTYNEQFFGPGTRLTVL.

V is TRBV5-1 and J is TRBJ1-5; possibly TRBD1 for D (5 bases). The CDR3 totals 13 residues. Germline-derived CDR1 and CDR2 are SGHRS and YFSETQ. V lost 1 base and J lost 5, with 7 bases in between. In nucleotides, the CDR3 is TGCGCCAGCAGCTTGTTAGGGGATCAGCCCCAGCATTTT. This encodes CASSLLGDQPQHF.

The chain recombines TRBV10-2 with TRBJ2-5; 11 bases line up with TRBD2. Germline values: CDR1 WSHSY, CDR2 SAAADI. The V and J ends lost 8 bases and 7 bases, in that order; junction bases with no gene match: 12. This CDR3 is 15 amino acids long. CDR3 DNA sequence: TGCGCCAGCCGAGCGCTAGCGGGGGGTTCGCTGACCCAGTACTTC. Amino acid sequence: CASRALAGGSLTQYF.

J is TRBJ2-6 and V is TRBV27; D unresolved. Deletions cut 8 bases from V and 1 base from J, with 3 bases between. The V gene's germline CDR1 is MNHEY and CDR2 SMNVEV (reference sequence). There are 12 residues in the CDR3. Here the CDR3 DNA reads TGTGCCAGCTCTTCTGGGGCCAACGTCCTGACTTTC. Protein product: CASSSGANVLTF.

The chain links TRBV7-2 to TRBJ2-7, with 8 bases that match TRBD2. The CDR3 is 14 residues long. J gave up 3 bases and V 2 bases, and 3 bases lay outside the gene matches. The germline V gene encodes CDR1 SGHTA and CDR2 FQGNSA. CDR3 in amino acids: CASSLTGGDYEQYF. The DNA of the CDR3 is TGTGCCAGCAGCTTAACCGGGGGGGACTACGAGCAGTACTTC. Full variable domain (remainder filled in from reference TRBV7-2 and TRBJ2-7): GAGVSQSPSNKVTEKGKDVELRCDPISGHTALYWYRQSLGQGLEFLIYFQGNSAPDKSGLPSDRFSAERTGGSVSTLTIQRTQQEDSAVYLCASSLTGGDYEQYFGPGTRLTVT.

The chain uses TRBV9 and TRBJ1-4, with D possibly TRBD1 on 6 matching bases. This CDR3 comprises 15 residues. Looked up from germline, CDR1 is SGDLS and CDR2 is YYNGEE. Trimming pared 0 bases from V and 5 bases from J, leaving 11 bases between. The CDR3 DNA follows: TGTGCCAGCAGCGTAGGGCTGGGGGCGAATGAAAAACTGTTTTTT. Its translation: CASSVGLGANEKLFF.

V is TRBV30 and J is TRBJ2-7, with 9 bases matching TRBD1. In germline, CDR1 is GTSNPN, CDR2 SVGIG (reference sequence). The CDR3 is made up of 13 amino acids. Trimming removed 3 bases from V and 7 bases from J; junction bases left unmatched: 7. This chain's CDR3 is CAWRGTGSGEQYF. The DNA of the CDR3 is TGTGCCTGGAGGGGGACAGGGTCGGGGGAGCAGTACTTC.

The CDR3 reads CASSRQGEKLFF. CDR3 bases: TGTGCCAGCAGTAGGCAGGGCGAAAAACTGTTTTTT. The chain is built from TRBV12-3 or TRBV12-4 and TRBJ1-4, with D possibly TRBD1 on 5 matching bases. The CDR3 is made up of 12 amino acids. Trimming took 5 bases from V and 8 from J, leaving 9 bases between them.

The chain links TRBV5-1 to TRBJ1-2; no definite D call. Trimming removed 5 bases from V and 4 bases from J, with 15 bases in between. Germline values: CDR1 SGHRS, CDR2 YFSETQ. The CDR3 totals 14 residues. This CDR3 reads CASSLTNGVYGYTF. Written as DNA, the CDR3 is TGCGCCAGCAGTCTGACCAACGGGGTCTATGGCTACACCTTC.

The chain is built from TRBV3-1 (or the pseudogene TRBV3-2) and TRBJ1-1; 11 bases are shared with TRBD1. This CDR3 region has 17 residues. The V gene's germline CDR1 is LGHDT and CDR2 YNNKEL (reference sequence). J was trimmed by 4 bases and V by 8 bases; bases with no gene match: 15. The CDR3 DNA is TGTGCCAGCGCGGCCAGGACAGGGGGCCAAAGAGGCACTGAAGCTTTCTTT. It codes for CASAARTGGQRGTEAFF.

The chain couples TRBV2 to TRBJ1-6; TRBD1 aligns across 7 bases. Trimming at V came to 0 bases and at J to 6 bases, leaving 2 bases not matched to a gene. The CDR3 is 15 amino acids. Germline V CDR1 and CDR2: SNHLY, FYNNEI. CDR3: CASSEAGDSNSPLHF. The CDR3 DNA sequence: TGTGCCAGCAGTGAAGCCGGGGACAGTAATTCACCCCTCCACTTT.

The chain is built from TRBV20-1 and TRBJ1-1; D unclear. Germline lookup yields CDR1 DFQATT and CDR2 SNEGSKA (reference sequence). Deletions cut 5 bases from V and 4 bases from J, with 8 bases between. This CDR3 has 11 residues. CDR3 protein: CSALLSTEAFF. DNA of the CDR3: TGCAGTGCTCTTCTAAGCACTGAAGCTTTCTTT.